These T cell receptor beta chains were read from a single sample in a study of control samples from healthy donors and cancer patients. TCRdb's copy holds only in-frame clones and misses some; the assay was immunoSEQ multiplex PCR. The profile covers 54,000 or so clones, with around 95% appearing a single time and 2% to 2.5% taken by the ten largest. Material for sequencing was blood. These TCRs come from a man aged 30-40 years in good health. Both conserved end residues are part of each CDR3. D genes are given only for firm matches. For some rows the clone size is stated as once, few or many, or as a class when expanded; others skip it.

cdr3_nt	cdr3_aa	clone_size	j_call	v_call	d_call
TGTGCCAGCAGCGTAGCTTGGTCCTCCTCTGGAAACACCATATATTTT	CASSVAWSSSGNTIYF	-	TRBJ1-3	TRBV9	-
TGTGCCAGCAGCTTTGGACTAGCGGGAGTCTACGAGCAGTACTTC	CASSFGLAGVYEQYF	-	TRBJ2-7	TRBV11-2	TRBD2
TGTGCCAGCAGCCAGGGGACAGGGGGTTACGAGCAGTACTTC	CASSQGTGGYEQYF	few	TRBJ2-7	TRBV14	TRBD1
TGTGCCATCCTATGGGGGGACACTGAAGCTTTCTTT	CAILWGDTEAFF	-	TRBJ1-1	TRBV28	-
TGTGCCTGGAGCCACACCGTGGCGGAGACCCAGTACTTC	CAWSHTVAETQYF	-	TRBJ2-5	TRBV30	-
TGTGCCAGCAGTTTTTTGGGACAGGGGGCCTACGAGCAGTACTTC	CASSFLGQGAYEQYF	-	TRBJ2-7	TRBV6-5	TRBD1
TGCGCCAGCAGTTACAGAGGGACTAGCGGAATCACAGATACGCAGTATTTT	CASSYRGTSGITDTQYF	-	TRBJ2-3	TRBV4-1	TRBD2
TGTGCCAGCAAGGGACAAGACTCGGCCTGGGGCCCTGGAAACACCATATATTTT	CASKGQDSAWGPGNTIYF	-	TRBJ1-3	TRBV25-1	-
TGTGCCAGCAGTGAATTCGGGGGAAAGACAGGACTCAACACTGAAGCTTTCTTT	CASSEFGGKTGLNTEAFF	once	TRBJ1-1	TRBV6-1	-
TGTGCCAGCAGTTACTCATCAGGGGTTGGAAACTATGGCTACACCTTC	CASSYSSGVGNYGYTF	-	TRBJ1-2	TRBV6-5	-
TGTGCCAGCAGACCCGGGACAGCGGATGGAAACACCATATATTTT	CASRPGTADGNTIYF	-	TRBJ1-3	TRBV9	TRBD1
TGTGCCAGCAGTCAGGCCTCCGGGGAGCTGTTTTTT	CASSQASGELFF	-	TRBJ2-2	TRBV9	-
TGTGCCAGTAGTTCCCGGGGACGGGATAATCAGCCCCAGCATTTT	CASSSRGRDNQPQHF	-	TRBJ1-5	TRBV19	-
TGCGCCAGCAGCCAAGAAGGGTGGAGCAATCAGCCCCAGCATTTT	CASSQEGWSNQPQHF	-	TRBJ1-5	TRBV4-3	-
TGTGCCAGCAGCTTACAGCGGTGTAGGGATACGCAGTATTTT	CASSLQRCRDTQYF	-	TRBJ2-3	TRBV11-3	-
TGTGCCAGCAGTTCTTGGACTAGCGGATCCTCTAGCACAGATACGCAGTATTTT	CASSSWTSGSSSTDTQYF	-	TRBJ2-3	TRBV28	TRBD2
TGTGCCAGCAGCAAAGTCCTTCGGGGGTTCTCCTACAATGAGCAGTTCTTC	CASSKVLRGFSYNEQFF	-	TRBJ2-1	TRBV21-1	-
TGTGCCACACTAGCGCGGCGGAGCAATGAGCAGTTCTTC	CATLARRSNEQFF	-	TRBJ2-1	TRBV3-1/TRBV3-2	TRBD2
TGCGCCAGCAGCTGGGCCGGGACAGGAGCATCCTACGAGCAGTACTTC	CASSWAGTGASYEQYF	-	TRBJ2-7	TRBV5-1	TRBD1
TGTGCCAGCAGCTTAGCGATAGCGGGGACACAGACTGCAACTAATGAAAAACTGTTTTTT	CASSLAIAGTQTATNEKLFF	-	TRBJ1-4	TRBV7-6	-
TGTGCCAGCAGTGGAACTTCTAGAGGTGAGCAGTACTTC	CASSGTSRGEQYF	-	TRBJ2-7	TRBV6-2/TRBV6-3	-
TGTGCCAGTAGCATTTACACATCCAGCTCCTACAATGAGCAGTTCTTC	CASSIYTSSSYNEQFF	-	TRBJ2-1	TRBV19	-
TGTGCCAGCAGCTACGGACTAGTTCAAGAGACCCAGTACTTC	CASSYGLVQETQYF	-	TRBJ2-5	TRBV7-6	TRBD2
TGTGCCAGCACCCACGGCGGGACAGGGAACACCGGGGAGCTGTTTTTT	CASTHGGTGNTGELFF	-	TRBJ2-2	TRBV6-7	TRBD1
TGTGCCAGCAGCCCCGGACAGAGCTATGGCTACACCTTC	CASSPGQSYGYTF	-	TRBJ1-2	TRBV11-2	-
TGTGCCAGCAGTGAAACAGGGGGAAGGACTAGCGACTATGAGCAGTTCTTC	CASSETGGRTSDYEQFF	-	TRBJ2-1	TRBV6-1	-
TGCGCCAGCAGCCAAACCGGGACAGGGTACTACGAGCAGTACTTC	CASSQTGTGYYEQYF	-	TRBJ2-7	TRBV4-1	TRBD1
TGTGCCAGCAGCGTGGACGACAGAAGCAATCAGCCCCAGCATTTT	CASSVDDRSNQPQHF	-	TRBJ1-5	TRBV9	-
TGTGCCAGCAGCTTAGTACGAGCGGGAGCCTACGAGCAGTACTTC	CASSLVRAGAYEQYF	-	TRBJ2-7	TRBV11-2	TRBD2
TGTGCCAGCAGTTCACAGGGCGCGAATGAGCAGTTCTTC	CASSSQGANEQFF	-	TRBJ2-1	TRBV2	-
TGTGCCAGCAAACCTAGCGTCAGCTCCTACAATGAGCAGTTCTTC	CASKPSVSSYNEQFF	-	TRBJ2-1	TRBV6-5	-
TGTGCCAGCAGTTTAGTGTGGGGGAACACTGAAGCTTTCTTT	CASSLVWGNTEAFF	-	TRBJ1-1	TRBV27	-
TGTGCCTGGAGTACTAGCAATCAGCCCCAGCATTTT	CAWSTSNQPQHF	-	TRBJ1-5	TRBV30	-
TGTGCCAGCAGCCCAGTCGTCGACGGCTCTGGAAACACCATATATTTT	CASSPVVDGSGNTIYF	-	TRBJ1-3	TRBV7-6	-
TGCAGCGCTGTGCTGGGGGGCGGAGGAACTAATGAAAAACTGTTTTTT	CSAVLGGGGTNEKLFF	once	TRBJ1-4	TRBV29-1	-